These T cell receptor beta chains were read from a single sample in a study of OX40 agonist ivuxolimab in advanced cancers. Repertoires were generated with immunoSEQ multiplex PCR, while TCRdb's copy carries only in-frame clones and drops some. The sample lists fewer than 70,000 clones; under 90% were seen once. This material consisted of CD4+ or CD8+ T cells sorted from blood, taken in a trial of the OX40 agonist ivuxolimab. These receptors originate from an adult with an advanced solid tumor such as melanoma, head and neck, liver or kidney cancer. CDR3s include the opening cysteine and the closing phenylalanine or tryptophan. D genes are given only for firm matches. Only some rows state a clone size, as once, few, many or a class for expanded clones.

TRBJ2-7	.	TRBD1	TRBV5-4	TGTGCCAGCAGCTTGCAAGGGACAGCCAACGAGCAGTACTTC	CASSLQGTANEQYF
TRBJ2-5	.	.	TRBV6-1	TGTGCCAGCAGTGAAGATCCCCCCGAAGCGGGTTGGGTAAGGACCCAGTACTTC	CASSEDPPEAGWVRTQYF
TRBJ1-1	.	TRBD1	TRBV6-1	TGTGCCAGCAGAGAGGACAGGATAGAAGCTTTCTTT	CASREDRIEAFF
TRBJ1-1	.	.	TRBV27	TGTGCCAGCAGTTTTCAGCAGAACACTGAAGCTTTCTTT	CASSFQQNTEAFF
TRBJ2-1	once	.	TRBV6-5	TGTGCCAGCAGTTACCCCAACAATGAGCAGTTCTTC	CASSYPNNEQFF
TRBJ2-7	.	TRBD1	TRBV5-6	TGTGCCAGCAGCCAGGGGACAGCCTACGAGCAGTACTTC	CASSQGTAYEQYF
TRBJ2-1	.	.	TRBV7-3	TGTGCCAGCAGCTGGGGACCTAATTGGGGCAATGAGCAGTTCTTC	CASSWGPNWGNEQFF
TRBJ2-1	.	.	TRBV5-6	TGTGCCAGCAGCCGGGACTTGTACAATGAGCAGTTCTTC	CASSRDLYNEQFF
TRBJ1-1	.	TRBD1	TRBV5-6	TGTGCCAGCAGCCTGGACAGGGGGCAGGTAGCTTTCTTT	CASSLDRGQVAFF
TRBJ1-2	medium-sized	TRBD1	TRBV5-4	TGTGCCAGCAGCTTTAGGGGGCAGGGGAACTATGGCTACACCTTC	CASSFRGQGNYGYTF
TRBJ1-4	few	.	TRBV5-5	TGTGCCAGCAGCGAGAGGTCTAATGAAAAACTGTTTTTT	CASSERSNEKLFF
TRBJ1-5	few	.	TRBV2	TGTGCCAGCAGTGAGGAACCGAATCAGCCCCAGCATTTT	CASSEEPNQPQHF
TRBJ2-1	.	.	TRBV4-3	TGCGCCAGCAGCCAAGAGCAGTTGGGGACGGAGTCCTACAATGAGCAGTTCTTC	CASSQEQLGTESYNEQFF
TRBJ1-2	.	.	TRBV7-2	TGTGCCAGCAGCCAGAGGGGGGGTGCCTACACCTTC	CASSQRGGAYTF
TRBJ2-7	.	TRBD1	TRBV5-4	TGTGCCAGCAGCTCGCCGGGACAGGGTATACCTACAACCTACGAGCAGTACTTC	CASSSPGQGIPTTYEQYF
TRBJ2-7	.	TRBD1	TRBV19	TGTGCCAGTAGTGGATCAGGGGGAAGCTCCTACGAGCAGTACTTC	CASSGSGGSSYEQYF
TRBJ1-6	.	.	TRBV12-5	TGTGCTAGTGGTTTGGTAGCCCCGCGGATAGCCGTTCTCAGCTCCTATAATTCACCCCTCCACTTT	CASGLVAPRIAVLSSYNSPLHF
TRBJ2-6	.	.	TRBV5-4	TGTGCGGGACTTGTAGGCAGCGGCCCCTCTGGGGCCAACGTCCTGACTTTC	CAGLVGSGPSGANVLTF
TRBJ1-5	.	.	TRBV12-5	TGTGCTAGTGGTTTAGACTCGGGTAGTCAGCCCCAGCATTTT	CASGLDSGSQPQHF
TRBJ2-7	.	TRBD1	TRBV11-2	TGTGCCAGCAGGGCCGGGACAGCCCTGGAGCAGTACTTC	CASRAGTALEQYF
TRBJ2-1	once	TRBD1	TRBV6-5	TGTGCCAGCAACAGGCAGGGGGCTGTGGTACATGAGCAGTTCTTC	CASNRQGAVVHEQFF
TRBJ2-3	.	.	TRBV4-2	TGTGCCAGCAGCCCCCTAGGGGGGGGTTGGTATACGCAGTATTTT	CASSPLGGGWYTQYF